These 6 T cell receptor beta chains were sequenced from one sample in a study of blood T cell repertoires in COVID-19. Profiled with immunoSEQ multiplex PCR; TCRdb holds only in-frame clones, not every one. The sample records roughly 65,000 clones, 75% to 90% being singletons. The sample was peripheral blood. The receptor source for this set is a woman of 80 years or more with active or convalescent COVID-19.

A few counts support this clone. This rearrangement joins TRBV9 to TRBJ2-3, with 8 bases identical to TRBD2. This CDR3 region has 16 residues. J was trimmed by 3 bases and V by 0 bases; bases with no gene match: 6. CDR1 and CDR2 from the germline V gene are SGDLS and YYNGEE. The CDR3 here is CASSVGVTSVTDTQYF. The DNA for the CDR3 is TGTGCCAGCAGCGTAGGGGTGACTAGCGTGACAGATACGCAGTATTTT. Using reference TRBV9 and TRBJ2-3 for the parts outside the CDR3, the full variable domain is DSGVTQTPKHLITATGQRVTLRCSPRSGDLSVYWYQQSLDQGLQFLIQYYNGEERAKGNILERFSAQQFPDLHSELNLSSLELGDSALYFCASSVGVTSVTDTQYFGPGTRLTVL.

The V gene is TRBV2, the J gene TRBJ1-3; 8 bases are shared with TRBD1. The CDR3 is made up of 13 amino acids. Germline loops: CDR1 SNHLY, CDR2 FYNNEI. Trimming removed 7 bases from V and 4 bases from J; junction bases left unmatched: 3. CDR3 coding DNA: TGTGCCAGCATGGACAGGGAAGGAAACACCATATATTTT. Amino acid sequence: CASMDREGNTIYF.

This clone was counted a few times. The V gene is TRBV6-5, the J gene TRBJ1-6, with 7 positions matching TRBD1. The CDR3 has 16 amino acids. The junction had 6 bases not matched to a gene; V was cut back by 0 bases and J by 7 bases. The germline V gene encodes CDR1 MNHEY and CDR2 SVGAGI. Written as DNA, the CDR3 is TGTGCCAGCAGTTACTCCCAGGGGGTGAAAAATTCACCCCTCCACTTT. As protein: CASSYSQGVKNSPLHF.

This chain joins TRBV7-2 and TRBJ2-3, with a weak D call TRBD2 (5 bases). Trimming shortened V by 2 bases and J by 14 bases, and 17 bases separated the two germline ends. The CDR3 contains 13 residues. Per the germline V gene, CDR1 is SGHTA and CDR2 is FQGNSA. The CDR3 DNA is TGTGCCAGCAGCTTACGGGAAGACTTGGCCGTGTATTTT. Amino acids: CASSLREDLAVYF.

This chain connects TRBV7-2 to TRBJ2-7, with TRBD2 identical over 10 bases. Losses at the gene ends were 5 bases for V and 2 bases for J; bases not matched to a gene: 6. Per germline, CDR1 SGHTA and CDR2 FQGNSA. The CDR3 totals 15 residues. This CDR3 reads CASSSIAGGPYEQYF. CDR3 nucleotide sequence: TGTGCCAGCAGCAGCATAGCGGGGGGCCCCTACGAGCAGTACTTC.

The chain is built from TRBV5-1 and TRBJ1-1; 11 bases map to TRBD1. This CDR3 contains 16 residues. Germline CDR1 and CDR2: SGHRS and YFSETQ. The V and J ends lost 0 bases and 3 bases, in that order; junction bases with no gene match: 4. The CDR3 here is CASSLAPGQGDTEAFF. In DNA, the CDR3 is TGCGCCAGCAGCTTGGCTCCGGGACAGGGGGACACTGAAGCTTTCTTT. The full variable domain, in which reference TRBV5-1 and TRBJ1-1 provide the parts outside the CDR3, is KAGVTQTPRYLIKTRGQQVTLSCSPISGHRSVSWYQQTPGQGLQFLFEYFSETQRNKGNFPGRFSGRQFSNSRSEMNVSTLELGDSALYLCASSLAPGQGDTEAFFGQGTRLTVV.